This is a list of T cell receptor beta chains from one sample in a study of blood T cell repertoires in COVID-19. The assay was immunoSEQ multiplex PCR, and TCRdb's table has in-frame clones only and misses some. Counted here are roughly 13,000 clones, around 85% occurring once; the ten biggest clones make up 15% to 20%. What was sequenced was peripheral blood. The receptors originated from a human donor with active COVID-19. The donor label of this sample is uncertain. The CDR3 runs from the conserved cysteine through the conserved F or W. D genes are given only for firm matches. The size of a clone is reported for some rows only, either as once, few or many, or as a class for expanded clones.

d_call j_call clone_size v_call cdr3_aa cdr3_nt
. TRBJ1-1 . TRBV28 CASSLVGTGGAFF TGTGCCAGCAGTTTGGTGGGAACCGGGGGAGCTTTCTTT
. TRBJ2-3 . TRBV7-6 CASSSGGSGFLTDTQYF TGTGCCAGCAGCTCCGGTGGGAGCGGGTTTCTCACAGATACGCAGTATTTT
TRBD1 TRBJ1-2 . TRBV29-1 CSAGTDYGYTF TGCAGCGCTGGGACAGACTATGGCTACACCTTC
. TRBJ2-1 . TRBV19 CASSIGSGTPSSYNEQFF TGTGCCAGTAGTATCGGCTCCGGGACTCCAAGCTCCTACAATGAGCAGTTCTTC
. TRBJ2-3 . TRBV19 CASRLVGGSTDTQYF TGTGCCAGTAGGTTGGTGGGGGGAAGCACAGATACGCAGTATTTT
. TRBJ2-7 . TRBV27 CASSFRGYEQYF TGTGCCAGCAGTTTTCGCGGCTACGAGCAGTACTTC
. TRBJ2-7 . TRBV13 CASSLQGLGNEQYF TGTGCCAGCAGCCTACAGGGTCTAGGCAACGAGCAGTACTTC
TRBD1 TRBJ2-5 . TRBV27 CASRETGVGETQYF TGTGCCAGCAGGGAGACAGGGGTTGGAGAGACCCAGTACTTC
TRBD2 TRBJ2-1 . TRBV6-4 CASSDSLAGYNEQFF TGTGCCAGCAGTGACTCCCTAGCGGGATACAATGAGCAGTTCTTC
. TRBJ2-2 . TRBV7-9 CASSLGSLGFVSGSGELFF TGTGCCAGCAGCTTAGGATCCCTGGGTTTCGTTTCGGGGTCCGGGGAGCTGTTTTTT
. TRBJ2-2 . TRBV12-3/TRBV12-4 CASSSLGNGELFF TGTGCCAGCAGTAGTCTAGGAAACGGGGAGCTGTTTTTT
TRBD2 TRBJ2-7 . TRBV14 CASSQETTSGRYDEQYF TGTGCCAGCAGCCAAGAGACCACTAGCGGGAGATACGACGAGCAGTACTTC
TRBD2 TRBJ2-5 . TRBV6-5 CASREGETQYF TGTGCCAGTCGGGAGGGAGAGACCCAGTACTTC
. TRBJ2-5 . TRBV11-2 CASRRPGQRQETQYF TGTGCCAGCAGAAGGCCGGGACAACGACAAGAGACCCAGTACTTC
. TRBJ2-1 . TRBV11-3 CASSSGTYNEQFF TGTGCCAGCAGCTCGGGGACCTACAATGAGCAGTTCTTC
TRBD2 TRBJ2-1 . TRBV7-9 CASSLPGWLAGGNEQFF TGTGCCAGCAGCTTACCGGGCTGGTTAGCGGGGGGGAATGAGCAGTTCTTC
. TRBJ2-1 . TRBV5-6 CASSLLVRQDFDEQFF TGTGCCAGCAGCTTGTTGGTCCGACAGGATTTCGATGAGCAGTTCTTC
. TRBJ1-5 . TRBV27 CASSGGKGGTNQPQHF TGTGCCAGCAGTGGCGGGAAAGGCGGAACCAATCAGCCCCAGCATTTT
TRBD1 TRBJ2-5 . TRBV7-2 CASSSGQGAETQYF TGTGCCAGCAGCTCGGGACAGGGCGCAGAGACCCAGTACTTC
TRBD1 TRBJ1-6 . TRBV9 CASSPRQGDSPLHF TGTGCCAGCAGCCCTCGACAGGGTGATTCACCCCTCCACTTT
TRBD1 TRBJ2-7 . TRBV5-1 CASSPGQGGEQYF TGCGCCAGCAGCCCGGGACAGGGCGGCGAGCAGTACTTC
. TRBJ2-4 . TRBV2 CASSGQALLAKNIQYF TGTGCCAGCAGCGGACAAGCATTATTAGCCAAAAACATTCAGTACTTC
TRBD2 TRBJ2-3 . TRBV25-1 CASSVRTSGTGTDTQYF TGTGCCAGCAGTGTCCGGACTAGCGGGACCGGCACAGATACGCAGTATTTT
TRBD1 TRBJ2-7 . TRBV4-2 CASSYGQGQYEQYF TGTGCCAGCAGCTACGGACAGGGGCAGTACGAGCAGTACTTC
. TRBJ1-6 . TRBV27 CASSLWAKSPLHF TGTGCCAGCAGTTTATGGGCGAAATCACCCCTCCACTTT
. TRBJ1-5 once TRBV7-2 CASSLDSSNQPQHF TGTGCCAGCAGCTTAGACAGCAGCAATCAGCCCCAGCATTTT
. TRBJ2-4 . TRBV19 CASSLRGGRNIQYF TGTGCCAGTAGTCTTCGCGGAGGCAGAAACATTCAGTACTTC
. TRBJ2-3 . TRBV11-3 CASSVQGGGDTQYF TGTGCCAGCAGCGTACAGGGCGGTGGAGATACGCAGTATTTT
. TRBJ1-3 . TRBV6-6 CASSYSAGHGNTIYF TGTGCCAGCAGTTACTCGGCAGGGCACGGAAACACCATATATTTT
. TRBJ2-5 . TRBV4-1 CASSQWRKETQYF TGCGCCAGCAGCCAATGGAGGAAAGAGACCCAGTACTTC
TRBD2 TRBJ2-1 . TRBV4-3 CASSPRLAGGSSSSYNEQFF TGCGCCAGCAGCCCGAGACTAGCGGGAGGGTCCTCGAGCTCCTACAATGAGCAGTTCTTC
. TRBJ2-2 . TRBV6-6 CASSYSGRSGELFF TGTGCCAGCAGTTACTCGGGTCGGAGCGGGGAGCTGTTTTTT
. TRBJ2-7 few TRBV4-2 CASSQELGRGPYEQYF TGTGCCAGCAGCCAAGAGTTAGGTCGTGGGCCCTACGAGCAGTACTTC
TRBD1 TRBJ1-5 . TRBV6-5 CASGQGIHSQPQHF TGTGCCAGCGGACAGGGAATTCATTCTCAGCCCCAGCATTTT
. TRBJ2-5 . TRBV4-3 CASSQDSLLKETQYF TGCGCCAGCAGCCAAGATAGCCTGCTCAAAGAGACCCAGTACTTC
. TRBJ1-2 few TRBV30 CAWKGAAYGYTF TGTGCCTGGAAAGGGGCGGCCTATGGCTACACCTTC
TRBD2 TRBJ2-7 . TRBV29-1 CSARGGTSSYEQYF TGCAGCGCCCGGGGGGGGACAAGCTCCTACGAGCAGTACTTC
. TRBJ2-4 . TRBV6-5 CASNLGGLAKNIQYF TGTGCCAGCAACTTGGGCGGACTAGCCAAAAACATTCAGTACTTC
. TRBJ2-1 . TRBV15 CATSRDPGLLSYNEQFF TGTGCCACCAGCAGAGATCCGGGACTGTTGTCCTACAATGAGCAGTTCTTC
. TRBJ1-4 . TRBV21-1 CASSPPAQVHNEKLFF TGTGCCAGCAGCCCCCCCGCTCAAGTACATAATGAAAAACTGTTTTTT
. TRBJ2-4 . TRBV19 CASSIPGSTKNIQYF TGTGCCAGTAGCATCCCAGGGTCAACCAAAAACATTCAGTACTTC
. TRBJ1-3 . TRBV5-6 CASSLMGAGSPGNTIYF TGTGCCAGCAGCTTGATGGGGGCCGGGTCCCCTGGAAACACCATATATTTT
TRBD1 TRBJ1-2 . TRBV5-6 CASSWGQATRGKTF TGTGCCAGCAGCTGGGGACAGGCGACGCGGGGGAAAACCTTC
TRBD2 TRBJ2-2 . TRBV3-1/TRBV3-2 CASSQDRGLAGETGELFF TGTGCCAGCAGCCAAGATCGTGGGCTAGCGGGGGAAACCGGGGAGCTGTTTTTT
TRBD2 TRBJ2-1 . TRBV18 CASSPGGLAGGPNEQFF TGTGCCAGCTCGCCCGGGGGACTAGCGGGAGGGCCGAATGAGCAGTTCTTC
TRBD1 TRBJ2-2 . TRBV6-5 CASNEDRLGTGELFF TGTGCCAGCAACGAGGACAGGCTAGGCACCGGGGAGCTGTTTTTT
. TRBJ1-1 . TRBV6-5 CASSYKPVRTEAFF TGTGCCAGCAGTTACAAGCCGGTGAGAACTGAAGCTTTCTTT
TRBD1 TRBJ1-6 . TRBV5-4 CASSPDRGRNSPLHF TGTGCCAGCAGCCCGGACAGGGGACGGAATTCACCCCTCCACTTT
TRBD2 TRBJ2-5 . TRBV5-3 CARSSGLAGAQETQYF TGTGCCAGAAGCTCCGGACTAGCGGGGGCCCAAGAGACCCAGTACTTC
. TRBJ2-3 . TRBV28 CASSILAEPSTDTQYF TGTGCCAGCAGCATTTTAGCGGAGCCTAGCACAGATACGCAGTATTTT
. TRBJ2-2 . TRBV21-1 CASSKGLAGGYPGELFF TGTGCCAGCAGCAAAGGCCTAGCGGGGGGCTACCCTGGGGAGCTGTTTTTT